A single sample is the source of the 15 T cell receptor beta chains below, sequenced in a study of metastatic and nonmetastatic thyroid tumors. Until they underwent thyroid surgery, no patient had received any treatment. TCRdb re-called the PCR reads with MiXCR. Of tens of thousands of clones detected, under 25% appear once; the ten largest clones hold around 15%. Specimen: blood. The receptors come from a female donor with papillary thyroid cancer or a benign thyroid nodule (not recorded which). Some clones in this sample may be carry-over from other donors' samples.

The chain links TRBV20-1 to TRBJ2-7, with TRBD2 as a possible D gene (6 bases). Germline loops: CDR1 DFQATT, CDR2 SNEGSKA (reference sequence). Trimming stripped 4 bases from V and 2 bases from J, with 21 bases between. CDR3 size: 16 residues. The CDR3: CSAKSPPPSDTYEQYF. The CDR3 nucleotides are TGCAGTGCTAAATCACCTCCGCCTAGCGATACCTACGAGCAGTACTTC.

At least ten counts were recorded for this clone. This is likely a read error, given that the CDR3 carries no conserved phenylalanine or tryptophan at its end. The chain couples TRBV25-1 to TRBJ1-2, with a weak D call TRBD1 (5 bases). In germline, CDR1 is MGHDK, CDR2 SYGVNS. The CDR3 sequence is 14 residues long. V was shortened by 1 base and J by 6 bases, with 12 bases between the two germline ends. The CDR3 DNA reads TGTGCCAGCAGTGAATCGCCAGGGTGGGATGGCTACACCTCC. This sequence encodes CASSESPGWDGYTS.

This clone is medium-sized by share. The chain links TRBV28 to TRBJ1-2; the D is unclear. Trimming left V 2 bases short and J 0 bases short, with 4 bases between. There are 13 residues in the CDR3. Germline V CDR1 and CDR2: MDHEN, SYDVKM. CDR3 coding DNA: TGTGCCAGCAGTTTAGTGACTAACTATGGCTACACCTTC. Protein: CASSLVTNYGYTF.

This chain uses TRBV9 with TRBJ2-2, with D possibly being TRBD1 or TRBD2 (6 bases each). Germline loops: CDR1 SGDLS, CDR2 YYNGEE. This CDR3 region has 15 residues. The V end lost 0 bases, the J end lost 2 bases, and 8 bases lay between the germline ends. CDR3 in amino acids: CASSVEGGNTGELFF. The DNA of the CDR3 is TGTGCCAGCAGCGTAGAGGGGGGAAACACCGGGGAGCTGTTTTTT.

This clone is classed as medium-sized. The V and J genes are TRBV12-3 or TRBV12-4 and TRBJ2-7; 12 bases agree with TRBD2. J gave up 7 bases and V 6 bases, and 7 bases lay outside the gene matches. This CDR3 contains 14 residues. This CDR3 is CASRTSGSSREQYF. CDR3 bases: TGTGCCAGCAGGACTAGCGGGAGTTCGCGTGAGCAGTACTTC.

This clone was seen at least ten times. The chain joins TRBV20-1 to TRBJ2-1; TRBD2 matches at 13 bases. The trim removed 6 bases at V and 8 bases at J, leaving 7 bases unmatched. The CDR3 runs 14 residues. The V gene's germline CDR1 is DFQATT and CDR2 SNEGSKA (reference sequence). Written as DNA, the CDR3 is TGCAGTGCCCAACTAGCGGGAGGGGCGGATGAGCAGTTCTTC. It specifies CSAQLAGGADEQFF.

This clone was seen ten or more times. A junction boundary mismatches the germline segment, possibly from a read error. The chain joins TRBV7-7 to TRBJ2-1; TRBD2 matches 7 bases. CDR3 length equals 14 residues. CDR1 and CDR2 from the germline V gene are SSHAT and FNYEAQ (reference sequence). For the CDR3, the DNA is TGTGCTAGCAGCTTAGGCGGGGGTGACAATGAGCAGTTCTTC. This sequence encodes CASSLGGGDNEQFF. Together with reference TRBV7-7 and TRBJ2-1, the CDR3 gives the full variable domain: GAGVSQSPRYKVTKRGQDVTLRCDPISSHATLYWYQQALGQGPEFLTYFNYEAQPDKSGLPSDRFSAERPEGSISTLTIQRTEQRDSAMYRCASSLGGGDNEQFFGPGTRLTVL.

This clone appeared many times. V is TRBV5-6 and J is TRBJ2-7, with D unclear. The CDR3 has 14 amino acids. Trimming shortened V by 3 bases and J by 5 bases, and 15 bases separated the two germline ends. Germline lookup yields CDR1 SGHDT and CDR2 YYEEEE. For the CDR3, the DNA is TGTGCCAGCAGCTCCCCTCCGTCCATCCACGAGCAGTACTTC. As protein: CASSSPPSIHEQYF.

This clone was found many times. The junction and the germline gene differ at one end; a read error may be behind it. The V and J genes are TRBV5-1 and TRBJ2-2, with TRBD2 matching 11 bases. CDR1 and CDR2 from the germline V gene are SGHRS and YFSETQ. This CDR3 spans 17 amino acids. The CDR3 region has the DNA TGCGCCAGCAGCTTACTACTAGCGGGAGTAGGCGACGGGAAGCTGTTTTTT. Translation: CASSLLLAGVGDGKLFF.

This clone was observed at least ten times. This sequence joins TRBV28 and TRBJ2-1; the D gene is possibly TRBD2 (6 bases). Trimming shortened V by 7 bases and J by 4 bases, and 20 bases separated the two germline ends. The CDR3 has 16 residues. Germline loops: CDR1 MDHEN, CDR2 SYDVKM. As DNA, the CDR3 is TGTGCCAGCACCCCCAATGTGAGGGAGGCGTACAATGAGCAGTTCTTC. Translated, it gives CASTPNVREAYNEQFF.

The table lists this clone with many counts. The chain recombines TRBV19 with TRBJ1-1; D not resolved. V was pared by 3 bases and J by 0 bases, with 11 bases between. This CDR3 has 15 residues. The germline V gene has CDR1 LNHDA and CDR2 SQIVND (reference sequence). This CDR3 is CASSMREGMNTEAFF. The DNA for the CDR3 is TGTGCCAGTAGTATGAGAGAAGGAATGAACACTGAAGCTTTCTTT. Full variable domain (remainder filled in from reference TRBV19 and TRBJ1-1): DGGITQSPKYLFRKEGQNVTLSCEQNLNHDAMYWYRQDPGQGLRLIYYSQIVNDFQKGDIAEGYSVSREKKESFPLTVTSAQKNPTAFYLCASSMREGMNTEAFFGQGTRLTVV.

The gene calls are TRBV19 and TRBJ1-2; possible D gene TRBD1, 6 bases. The CDR3 is made up of 13 amino acids. Trimming shortened V by 5 bases and J by 4 bases, and 11 bases separated the two germline ends. Per the germline V gene, CDR1 is LNHDA and CDR2 is SQIVND (reference sequence). This chain's CDR3 is CASSPGDFYGYTF. CDR3 coding DNA: TGTGCCAGTAGTCCAGGGGACTTCTATGGCTACACCTTC.

This clone occurred many times. V is TRBV24-1 and J is TRBJ2-1; TRBD1 matches at 10 bases. Looked up from germline, CDR1 is KGHDR and CDR2 is SFDVKD. V trimming: 9 bases; J trimming: 5 bases; junction bases outside the gene matches: 3. The CDR3 extends over 13 amino acids. CDR3 loop: CATAGTGDNEQFF. The DNA of the CDR3 is TGTGCCACCGCCGGGACAGGGGACAATGAGCAGTTCTTC.

V gene TRBV7-2 combines with J gene TRBJ2-7; D may be TRBD1 (5 bases). The length of the CDR3 is 14 residues. Trimming shortened V by 3 bases and J by 4 bases, and 13 bases separated the two germline ends. Germline CDR1 and CDR2: SGHTA and FQGNSA. This CDR3 is CASSFLGPVYEQYF. The CDR3, as DNA: TGTGCCAGCAGCTTTCTGGGGCCGGTATACGAGCAGTACTTC.

This clone was counted at least ten times. J is TRBJ1-4 and V is TRBV3-1; TRBD1 agrees at 10 bases. V shed 2 bases and J 6 bases; nucleotides not matched to a gene: 3. CDR1 LGHDT and CDR2 YNNKEL come from the germline V gene (reference sequence). The CDR3 has 15 amino acids. CDR3 bases: TGTGCCAGCAGCCAACCTGGACAGGGGGATGAAAAACTGTTTTTT. It is translated as CASSQPGQGDEKLFF.